The text below deals with one TCR beta chain. Together with a sample-barcoded 5' primer, a J-beta primer mix was included in a second PCR lasting roughly 6 to 12 cycles. TCRdb analysed the 5' RACE reads with MiXCR anew, one entry per CDR3 protein. The sample yields about 1.5 million distinct CDR3 sequences, approximately 43% seen once. CDR1 and CDR2 from the germline V gene are SGHRS and YFSETQ. Trimming took 4 bases from V and 6 from J, leaving 17 bases between them. The CDR3 has 15 residues. This entry comes from a study of blood T cells in healthy people across ages. The sample comprised blood. The clonotype comes from a woman between 18 and 29 years old in good health. V and J are TRBV5-1 and TRBJ1-5, with a possible D match to TRBD1 (5 bases). CDR3 DNA sequence: TGCGCCAGCAGCCCGTCGGCAGGCGGGGGTCAGCCCCAGCATTTT. This sequence encodes CASSPSAGGGQPQHF.